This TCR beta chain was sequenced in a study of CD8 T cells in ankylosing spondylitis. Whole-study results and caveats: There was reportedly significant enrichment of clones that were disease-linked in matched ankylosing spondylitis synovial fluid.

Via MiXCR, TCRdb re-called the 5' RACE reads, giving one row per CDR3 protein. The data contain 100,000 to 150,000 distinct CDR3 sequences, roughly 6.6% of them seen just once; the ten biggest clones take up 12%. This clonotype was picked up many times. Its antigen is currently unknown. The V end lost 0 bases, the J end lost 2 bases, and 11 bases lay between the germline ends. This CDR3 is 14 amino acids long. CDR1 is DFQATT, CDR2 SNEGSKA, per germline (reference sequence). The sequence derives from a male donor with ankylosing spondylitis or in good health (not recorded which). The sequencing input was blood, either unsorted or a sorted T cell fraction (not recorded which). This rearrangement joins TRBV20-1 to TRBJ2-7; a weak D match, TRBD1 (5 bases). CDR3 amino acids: CSARDVRGTYEQYF. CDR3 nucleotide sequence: TGCAGTGCTAGAGATGTAAGGGGAACCTACGAGCAGTACTTC.